This entry describes one T cell receptor beta chain. Within the sample, other DNA sequences also encode this same CDR3. Trimming cost V 2 bases and J 8 bases; bases outside gene matches: 4. Germline V gene sequence: CDR1 SGDLS, CDR2 YYNGEE. The CDR3 extends over 13 amino acids. The data were taken from a study of T cell changes during pregnancy in multiple sclerosis. Profiling relied on immunoSEQ multiplex PCR, and the TCRdb table lists in-frame clones only, not all of them. Of 75,000 to 95,000 clones listed, roughly 90% are singletons. This chain uses TRBV9 with TRBJ1-2, with 9 bases fitting TRBD1. The source of this sequence is a female donor with multiple sclerosis, enrolled in a pregnancy study. The sample was peripheral blood, taken before pregnancy. CDR3 DNA: TGTGCCAGCAGCGTTGGACAGGGGTACGGCTACACCTTC. This codes for CASSVGQGYGYTF.